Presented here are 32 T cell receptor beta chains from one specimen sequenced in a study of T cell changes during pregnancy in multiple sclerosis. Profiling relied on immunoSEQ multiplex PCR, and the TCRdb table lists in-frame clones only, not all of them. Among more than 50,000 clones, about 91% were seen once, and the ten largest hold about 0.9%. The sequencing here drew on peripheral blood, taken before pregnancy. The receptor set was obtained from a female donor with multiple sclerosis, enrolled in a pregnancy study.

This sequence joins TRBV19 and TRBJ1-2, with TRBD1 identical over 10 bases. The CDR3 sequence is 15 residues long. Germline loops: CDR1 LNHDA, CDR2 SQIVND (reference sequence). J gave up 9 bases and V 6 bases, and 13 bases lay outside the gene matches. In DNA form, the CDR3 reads TGTGCCAGTAGGCCCCCCGGGACAGGGGCTAATAGCTACACCTTC. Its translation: CASRPPGTGANSYTF.

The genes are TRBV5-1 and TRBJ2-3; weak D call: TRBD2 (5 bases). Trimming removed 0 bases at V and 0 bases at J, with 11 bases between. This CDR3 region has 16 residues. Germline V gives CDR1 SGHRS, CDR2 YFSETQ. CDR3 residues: CASSLARGSSTDTQYF. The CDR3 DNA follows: TGCGCCAGCAGCTTGGCCCGGGGTTCTAGCACAGATACGCAGTATTTT.

CDR3 DNA sequence: TGTGCCAGCAGTTTTCGGGGGGACACAGATACGCAGTATTTT. Amino acid sequence: CASSFRGDTDTQYF. This rearrangement joins TRBV27 to TRBJ2-3; 7 bases fit TRBD2. V lost 3 bases and J lost 2; bases outside the gene matches: 2. The CDR3 spans 14 residues. Germline-derived CDR1 and CDR2 are MNHEY and SMNVEV (reference sequence).

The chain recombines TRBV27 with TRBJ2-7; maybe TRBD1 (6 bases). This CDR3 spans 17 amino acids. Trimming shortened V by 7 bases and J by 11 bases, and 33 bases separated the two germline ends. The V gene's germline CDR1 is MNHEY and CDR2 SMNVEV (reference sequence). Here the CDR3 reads CASKGDSGFSGGWDEYF. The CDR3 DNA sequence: TGTGCCAGCAAGGGGGATTCGGGATTTTCGGGCGGATGGGATGAGTACTTC.

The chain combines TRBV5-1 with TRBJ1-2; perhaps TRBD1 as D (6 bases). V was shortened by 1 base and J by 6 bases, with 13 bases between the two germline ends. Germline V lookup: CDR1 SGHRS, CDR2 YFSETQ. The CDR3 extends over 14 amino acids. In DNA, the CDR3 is TGCGCCAGCAGCTTGTTGGTACAGGGCCATGGCTACACCTTC. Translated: CASSLLVQGHGYTF.

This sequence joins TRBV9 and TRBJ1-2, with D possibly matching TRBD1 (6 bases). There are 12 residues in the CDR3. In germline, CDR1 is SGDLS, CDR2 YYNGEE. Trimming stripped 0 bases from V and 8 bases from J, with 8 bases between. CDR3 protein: CASSVGGGGYTF. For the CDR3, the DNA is TGTGCCAGCAGCGTAGGAGGGGGAGGCTACACCTTC. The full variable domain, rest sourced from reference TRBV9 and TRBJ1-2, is DSGVTQTPKHLITATGQRVTLRCSPRSGDLSVYWYQQSLDQGLQFLIQYYNGEERAKGNILERFSAQQFPDLHSELNLSSLELGDSALYFCASSVGGGGYTFGSGTRLTVV.

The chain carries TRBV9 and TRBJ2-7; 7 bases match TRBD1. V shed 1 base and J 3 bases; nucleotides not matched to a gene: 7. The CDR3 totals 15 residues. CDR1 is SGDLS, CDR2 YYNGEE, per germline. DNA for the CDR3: TGTGCCAGCAGCGTAACCCCGGACAGGTTCTACGAGCAGTACTTC. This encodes CASSVTPDRFYEQYF.

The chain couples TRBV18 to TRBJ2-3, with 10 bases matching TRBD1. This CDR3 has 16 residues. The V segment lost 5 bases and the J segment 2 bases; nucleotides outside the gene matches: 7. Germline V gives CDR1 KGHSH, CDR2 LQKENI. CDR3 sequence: CASSVTGTGATDTQYF. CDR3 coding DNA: TGTGCCAGCTCAGTAACCGGGACAGGGGCCACAGATACGCAGTATTTT.

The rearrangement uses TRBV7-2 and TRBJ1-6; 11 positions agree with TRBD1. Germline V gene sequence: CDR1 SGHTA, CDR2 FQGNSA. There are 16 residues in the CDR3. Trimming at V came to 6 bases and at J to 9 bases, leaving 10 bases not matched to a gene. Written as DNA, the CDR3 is TGTGCCAGCAGGTCCACCACCGGGACAGGGGGTTCACCCCTCCACTTT. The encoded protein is CASRSTTGTGGSPLHF.

This CDR3 is CASSFPSGSGGHNEQFF. As DNA, the CDR3 is TGTGCCAGCAGCTTCCCCTCAGGTAGCGGGGGGCACAATGAGCAGTTCTTC. V gene TRBV7-2 combines with J gene TRBJ2-1, with TRBD2 matching 10 bases. From germline, CDR1 is SGHTA and CDR2 FQGNSA. The CDR3 is 17 residues long. V shed 3 bases, J shed 5 bases, and the junction held 10 bases outside the gene matches.

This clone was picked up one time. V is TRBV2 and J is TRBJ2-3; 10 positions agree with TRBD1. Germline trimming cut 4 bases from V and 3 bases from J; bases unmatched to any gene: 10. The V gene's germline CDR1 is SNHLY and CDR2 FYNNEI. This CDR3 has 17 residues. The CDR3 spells CASSGPPGQGITDTQYF. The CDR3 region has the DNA TGTGCCAGCAGTGGGCCTCCGGGACAGGGGATTACAGATACGCAGTATTTT.

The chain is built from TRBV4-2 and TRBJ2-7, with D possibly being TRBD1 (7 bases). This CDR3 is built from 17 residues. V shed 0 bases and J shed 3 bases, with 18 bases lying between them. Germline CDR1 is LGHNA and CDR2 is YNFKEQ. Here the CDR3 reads CASSQELGGQGGYEQYF. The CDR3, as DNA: TGTGCCAGCAGCCAAGAGCTAGGTGGGCAGGGGGGCTACGAGCAGTACTTC.

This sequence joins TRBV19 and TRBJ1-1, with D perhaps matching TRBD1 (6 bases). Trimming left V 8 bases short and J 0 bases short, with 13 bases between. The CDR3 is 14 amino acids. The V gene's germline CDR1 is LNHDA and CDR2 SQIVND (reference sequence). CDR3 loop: CASGVQGMNTEAFF. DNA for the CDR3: TGTGCCAGTGGGGTTCAGGGGATGAACACTGAAGCTTTCTTT.

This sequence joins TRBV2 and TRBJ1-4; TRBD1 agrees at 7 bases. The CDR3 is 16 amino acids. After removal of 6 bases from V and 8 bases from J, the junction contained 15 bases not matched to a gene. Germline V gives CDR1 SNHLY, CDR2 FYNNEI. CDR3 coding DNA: TGTGCCAGCAGGCCGGACAGGCAAACTATAGTAGAAAAACTGTTTTTT. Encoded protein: CASRPDRQTIVEKLFF.

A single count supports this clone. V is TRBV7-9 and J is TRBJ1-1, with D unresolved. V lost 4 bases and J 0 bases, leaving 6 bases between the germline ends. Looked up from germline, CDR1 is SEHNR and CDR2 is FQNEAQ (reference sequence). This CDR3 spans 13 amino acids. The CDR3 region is CASSSSMNTEAFF. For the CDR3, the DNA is TGTGCCAGCAGCTCATCTATGAACACTGAAGCTTTCTTT.

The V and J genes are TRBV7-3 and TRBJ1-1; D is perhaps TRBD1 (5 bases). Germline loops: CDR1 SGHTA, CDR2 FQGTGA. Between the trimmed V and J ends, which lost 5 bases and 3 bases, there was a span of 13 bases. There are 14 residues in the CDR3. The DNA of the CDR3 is TGTGCCAGCAGCGTCCAGGGAACTGACACTGAAGCTTTCTTT. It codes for CASSVQGTDTEAFF.

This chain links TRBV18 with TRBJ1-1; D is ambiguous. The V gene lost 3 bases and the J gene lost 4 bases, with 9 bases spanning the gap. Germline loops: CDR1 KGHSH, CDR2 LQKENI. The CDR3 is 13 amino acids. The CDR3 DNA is TGTGCCAGCTCACCCCGAAGAGTCACTGAAGCTTTCTTT. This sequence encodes CASSPRRVTEAFF. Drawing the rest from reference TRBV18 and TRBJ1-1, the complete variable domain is NAGVMQNPRHLVRRRGQEARLRCSPMKGHSHVYWYRQLPEEGLKFMVYLQKENIIDESGMPKERFSAEFPKEGPSILRIQQVVRGDSAAYFCASSPRRVTEAFFGQGTRLTVV.

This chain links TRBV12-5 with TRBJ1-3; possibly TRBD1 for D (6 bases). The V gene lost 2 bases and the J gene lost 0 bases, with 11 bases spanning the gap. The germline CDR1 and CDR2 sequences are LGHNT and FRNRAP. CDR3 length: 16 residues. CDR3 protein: CASGLPGHISGNTIYF. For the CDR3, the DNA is TGTGCTAGTGGTTTGCCGGGACACATCTCTGGAAACACCATATATTTT. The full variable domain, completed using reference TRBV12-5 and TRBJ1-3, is DARVTQTPRHKVTEMGQEVTMRCQPILGHNTVFWYRQTMMQGLELLAYFRNRAPLDDSGMPKDRFSAEMPDATLATLKIQPSEPRDSAVYFCASGLPGHISGNTIYFGEGSWLTVV.

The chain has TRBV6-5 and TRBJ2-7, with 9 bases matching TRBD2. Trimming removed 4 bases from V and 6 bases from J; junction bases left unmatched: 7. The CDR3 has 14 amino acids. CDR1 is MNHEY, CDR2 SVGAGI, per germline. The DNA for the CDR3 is TGTGCCAGCAGTTCGACCGGGACTAGCCCCGAGCAGTACTTC. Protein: CASSSTGTSPEQYF.

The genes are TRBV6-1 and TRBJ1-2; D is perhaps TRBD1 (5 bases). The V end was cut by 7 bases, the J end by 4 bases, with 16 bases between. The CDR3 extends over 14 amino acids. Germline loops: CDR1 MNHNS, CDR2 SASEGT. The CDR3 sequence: CASTLDSSGYGYTF. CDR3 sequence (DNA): TGTGCCAGCACCCTAGACAGCTCTGGCTATGGCTACACCTTC.

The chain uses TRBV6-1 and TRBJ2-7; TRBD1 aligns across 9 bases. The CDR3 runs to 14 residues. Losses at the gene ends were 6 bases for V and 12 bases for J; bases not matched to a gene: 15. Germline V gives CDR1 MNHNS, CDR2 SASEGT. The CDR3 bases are TGTGCCAGCAGACACCCGGGGTCCGGACAGGGGCTGTACTTC. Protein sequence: CASRHPGSGQGLYF.

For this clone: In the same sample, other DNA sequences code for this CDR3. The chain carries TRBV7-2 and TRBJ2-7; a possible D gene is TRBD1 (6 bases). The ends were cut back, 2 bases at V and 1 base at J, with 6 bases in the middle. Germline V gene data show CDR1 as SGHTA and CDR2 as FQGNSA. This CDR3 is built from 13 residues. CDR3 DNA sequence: TGTGCCAGCAGCTTAAGGGGGTCCTACGAGCAGTACTTC. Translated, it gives CASSLRGSYEQYF.

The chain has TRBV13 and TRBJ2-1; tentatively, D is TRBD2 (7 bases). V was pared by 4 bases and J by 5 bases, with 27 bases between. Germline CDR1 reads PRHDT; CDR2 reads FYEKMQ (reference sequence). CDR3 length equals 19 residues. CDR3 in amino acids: CASSSPRGKPGGYHNEQFF. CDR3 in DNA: TGTGCCAGCAGCTCCCCACGAGGGAAGCCGGGGGGCTACCACAATGAGCAGTTCTTC.

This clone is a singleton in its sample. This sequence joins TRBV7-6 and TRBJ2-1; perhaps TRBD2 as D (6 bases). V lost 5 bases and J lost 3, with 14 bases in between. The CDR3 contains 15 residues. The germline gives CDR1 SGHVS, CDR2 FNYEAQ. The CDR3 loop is CASSPTSLGYNEQFF. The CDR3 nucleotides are TGTGCCAGCAGCCCTACTAGCCTTGGCTACAATGAGCAGTTCTTC.

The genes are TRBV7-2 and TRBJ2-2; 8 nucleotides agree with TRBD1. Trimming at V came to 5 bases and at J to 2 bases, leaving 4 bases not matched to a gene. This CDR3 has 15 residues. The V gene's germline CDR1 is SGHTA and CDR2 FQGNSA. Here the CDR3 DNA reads TGTGCCAGCAGCCCGACAGGGGCAAACACCGGGGAGCTGTTTTTT. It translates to CASSPTGANTGELFF.

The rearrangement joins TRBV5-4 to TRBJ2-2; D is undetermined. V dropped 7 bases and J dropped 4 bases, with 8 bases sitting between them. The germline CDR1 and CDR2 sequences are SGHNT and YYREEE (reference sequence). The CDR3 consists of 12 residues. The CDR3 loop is CASLLGTGELFF. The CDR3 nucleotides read TGTGCCAGCCTACTTGGCACCGGGGAGCTGTTTTTT.

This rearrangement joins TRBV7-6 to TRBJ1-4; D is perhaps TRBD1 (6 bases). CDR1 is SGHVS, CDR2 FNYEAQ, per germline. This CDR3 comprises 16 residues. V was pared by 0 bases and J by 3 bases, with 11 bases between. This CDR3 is CASSLAGQIPNEKLFF. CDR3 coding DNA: TGTGCCAGCAGCTTAGCCGGACAGATTCCTAATGAAAAACTGTTTTTT.

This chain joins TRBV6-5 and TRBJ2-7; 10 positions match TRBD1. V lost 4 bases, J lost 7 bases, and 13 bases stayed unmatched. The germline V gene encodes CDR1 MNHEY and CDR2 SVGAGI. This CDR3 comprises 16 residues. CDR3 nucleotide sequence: TGTGCCAGCAGTTCCTGGAGCCGGGACAGGGGAGGAGAGCAGTACTTC. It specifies CASSSWSRDRGGEQYF.

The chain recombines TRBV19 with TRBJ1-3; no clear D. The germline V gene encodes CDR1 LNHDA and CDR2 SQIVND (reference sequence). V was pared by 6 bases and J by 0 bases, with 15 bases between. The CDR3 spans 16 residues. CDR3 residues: CASRGGRGNSGNTIYF. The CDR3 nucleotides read TGTGCCAGTAGGGGAGGGCGCGGGAACTCTGGAAACACCATATATTTT.

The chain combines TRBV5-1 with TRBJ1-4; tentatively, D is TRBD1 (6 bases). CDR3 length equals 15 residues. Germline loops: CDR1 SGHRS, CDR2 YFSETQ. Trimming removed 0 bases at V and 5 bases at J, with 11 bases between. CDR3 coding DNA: TGCGCCAGCAGCTTGGGGACAGTCCTAAATGAAAAACTGTTTTTT. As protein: CASSLGTVLNEKLFF.

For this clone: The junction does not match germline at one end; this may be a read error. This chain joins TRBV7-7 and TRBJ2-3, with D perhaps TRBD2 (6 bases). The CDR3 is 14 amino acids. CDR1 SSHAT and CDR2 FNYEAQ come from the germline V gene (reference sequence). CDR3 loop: CASSLDPGADTQYF. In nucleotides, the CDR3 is TGTGCTAGCAGCTTAGACCCGGGGGCAGATACGCAGTATTTT.

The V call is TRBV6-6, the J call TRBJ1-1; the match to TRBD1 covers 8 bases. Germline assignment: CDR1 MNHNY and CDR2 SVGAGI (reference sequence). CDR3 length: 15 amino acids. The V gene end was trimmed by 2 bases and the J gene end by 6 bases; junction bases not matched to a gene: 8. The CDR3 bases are TGTGCCAGCAGTTACGGACAGGGTCTCCCATCTGAAGCTTTCTTT. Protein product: CASSYGQGLPSEAFF.